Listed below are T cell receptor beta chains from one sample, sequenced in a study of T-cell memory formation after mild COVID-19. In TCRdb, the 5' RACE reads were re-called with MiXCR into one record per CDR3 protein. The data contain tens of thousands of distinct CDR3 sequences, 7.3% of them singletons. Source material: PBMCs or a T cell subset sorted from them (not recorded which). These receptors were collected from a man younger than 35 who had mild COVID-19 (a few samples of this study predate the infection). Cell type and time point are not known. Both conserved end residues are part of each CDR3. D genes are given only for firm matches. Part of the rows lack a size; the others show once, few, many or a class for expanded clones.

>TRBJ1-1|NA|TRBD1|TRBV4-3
TGCGCCAGCAGCCAAGAATGGATCAGGGGGAGGATAATGAACACTGAAGCTTTCTTT
CASSQEWIRGRIMNTEAFF
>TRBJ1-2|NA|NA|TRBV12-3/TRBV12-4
TGTGCCAGCAGTTTATTACTGTCAGGCCGGGGTGGCTACACCTTC
CASSLLLSGRGGYTF
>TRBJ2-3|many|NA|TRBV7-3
TGTGCCAGCAGCTTAGGAGGCACAGATACGCAGTATTTT
CASSLGGTDTQYF
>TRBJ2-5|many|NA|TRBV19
TGTGCCAGTAGTATCCGGAGCCCTGGGGGGACCCAGTACTTC
CASSIRSPGGTQYF
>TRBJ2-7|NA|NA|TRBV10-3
TGTGCCATCAGTGCGGTGGTGGGGGGAGAGCAGTACTTC
CAISAVVGGEQYF
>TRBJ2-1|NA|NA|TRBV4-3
TGCGCCAGCAGCCAAGATTTCTACAATGAGCAGTTCTTC
CASSQDFYNEQFF
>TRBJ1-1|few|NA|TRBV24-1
TGTGCCACCAGTGATAAATGGGGGTCAGCTTTCTTT
CATSDKWGSAFF
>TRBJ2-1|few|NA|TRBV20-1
TGCAGTGCCACCTTTTTCTCGGGACTTCACAATGAGCAGTTCTTC
CSATFFSGLHNEQFF
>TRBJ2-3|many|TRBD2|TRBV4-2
TGTGCCAGCAGCCAAGAGGTGCTAGCGGGGGTCACAGATACGCAGTATTTT
CASSQEVLAGVTDTQYF
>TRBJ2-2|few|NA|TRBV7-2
TGTGCCAGCAGCTTAGTGGTCGTGGGGGAGCTGTTTTTT
CASSLVVVGELFF
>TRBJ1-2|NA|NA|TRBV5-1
TGCGCCAGCAGCCCCCGTGGGGAGCCTTACCTCTATGGCTACACCTTC
CASSPRGEPYLYGYTF
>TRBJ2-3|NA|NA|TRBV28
TGTGCCAGCAGTTTACTAGAGTATGATACGCAGTATTTT
CASSLLEYDTQYF
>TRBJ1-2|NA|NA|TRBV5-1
TGCGCCAGCAGCTTGGCCCTTTCCCAGGGAGATGGCTACACCTTC
CASSLALSQGDGYTF
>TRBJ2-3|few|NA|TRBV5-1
TGCGCCAGCAGCTTGGCCTCCGTCCTGCGGGATACGCAGTATTTT
CASSLASVLRDTQYF
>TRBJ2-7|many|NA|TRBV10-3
TGTGCCATCAACCGGGGGCTGGGGTCCTACGAGCAGTACTTC
CAINRGLGSYEQYF
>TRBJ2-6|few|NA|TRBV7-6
TGTGCCAGCAGCAGGGCGGGGGCCAACGTCCTGACTTTC
CASSRAGANVLTF
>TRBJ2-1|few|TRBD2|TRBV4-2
TGTGCCAGCAGCCAAGAACTCGGGGGGATAGGTGAGCAGTTCTTC
CASSQELGGIGEQFF
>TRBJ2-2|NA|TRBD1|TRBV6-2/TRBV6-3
TGTGCCAGCATCTCCGGGACAGGGATCGGGGAGCTGTTTTTT
CASISGTGIGELFF
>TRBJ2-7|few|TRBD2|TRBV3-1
TGTGCCAGCAGGCTAGCGGGGGGAGTCTCCTACGAGCAGTACTTC
CASRLAGGVSYEQYF
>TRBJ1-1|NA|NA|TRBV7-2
TGTGCCAGCAGCAGAGGGACATTTATGAACACTGAAGCTTTCTTT
CASSRGTFMNTEAFF
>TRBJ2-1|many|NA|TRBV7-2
TGTGCCAGCAGCTTAAGTTTCACTAACGCTGAGCAGTTCTTC
CASSLSFTNAEQFF
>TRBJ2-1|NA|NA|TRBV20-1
TGCAGTGTGAGGCAGGGAAGCAATGAGCAGTTCTTC
CSVRQGSNEQFF
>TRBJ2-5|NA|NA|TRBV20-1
TGCAGTGCTACCTACAGGGGGGGGGAGACCCAGTACTTC
CSATYRGGETQYF
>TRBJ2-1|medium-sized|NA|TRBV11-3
TGTGCCAGCAGCTTGAACAGGGAGGGTGAGCAGTTCTTC
CASSLNREGEQFF
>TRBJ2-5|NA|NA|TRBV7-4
TGTGCCAGCAGCTTAGCGGAAGGACAGAAAGAGACCCAGTACTTC
CASSLAEGQKETQYF
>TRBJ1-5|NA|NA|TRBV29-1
TGCAGCGTCGCGGATAGAGATCAGCCCCAGCATTTT
CSVADRDQPQHF
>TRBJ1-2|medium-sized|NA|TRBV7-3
TGTGCCAGCAGCTTTTCGCGAGAGAGTGGCTACACCTTC
CASSFSRESGYTF
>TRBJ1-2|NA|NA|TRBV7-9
TGTGCCAGCAGCCTACAGGGATATGCGGGTGATGGCTACACCTTC
CASSLQGYAGDGYTF
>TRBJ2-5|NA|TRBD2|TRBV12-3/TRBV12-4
TGTGCCAGCAGTTTAAGCGGGGGGGCCCCCCAAGAGACCCAGTACTTC
CASSLSGGAPQETQYF
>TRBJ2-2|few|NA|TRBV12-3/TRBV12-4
TGTGCCAGCAGTTCGTCCAGGAACACCGGGGAGCTGTTTTTT
CASSSSRNTGELFF
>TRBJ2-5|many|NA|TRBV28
TGTGCCAGCAGTTCCCGGGGCAGGGGCCAAGAGACCCAGTACTTC
CASSSRGRGQETQYF
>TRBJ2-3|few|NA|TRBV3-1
TGTGCCAGCAGCCAAGGAGTGAATACGCAGTATTTT
CASSQGVNTQYF
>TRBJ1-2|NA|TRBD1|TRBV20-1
TGCAGTGCTAGAACGACAGGGGGCGCAGATGGCTACACCTTC
CSARTTGGADGYTF
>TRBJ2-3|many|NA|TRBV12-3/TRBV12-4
TGTGCCAGCCGGGGTTGGACAGATACGCAGTATTTT
CASRGWTDTQYF
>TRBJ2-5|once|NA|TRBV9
TGTGCCAGCAGCGTAGCCCCGGCCTCTAAAGATACCCAGTACTTC
CASSVAPASKDTQYF
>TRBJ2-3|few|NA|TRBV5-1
TGCGCCAGCAGCGCTACCCCTGGGGCAGATACGCAGTATTTT
CASSATPGADTQYF